What follows is one TCR beta chain and its context. Its antigen is not known. This sample stems from a study of OX40 agonist ivuxolimab in advanced cancers. For the study at large: Ivuxolimab is an agonistic anti-OX40 (CD134) antibody, and patients were treated with it. One patient with hepatocellular carcinoma and two with cutaneous melanoma, three in all, had partial responses. General observations from the study: In the expanded peripheral T cells, antigen specificity was never determined.

In germline, CDR1 is MNHEY, CDR2 SMNVEV (reference sequence). The length of the CDR3 is 14 residues. V was clipped by 6 bases and J by 1 base; unmatched bases: 4. Profiling relied on immunoSEQ multiplex PCR, and the TCRdb table lists in-frame clones only, not all of them. The sample has tens of thousands of clones, approximately 90% seen once. The genes are TRBV27 and TRBJ1-1; 8 nucleotides match TRBD1. The clonotype comes from an adult with an advanced solid tumor such as melanoma, head and neck, liver or kidney cancer. Sample: CD4+ or CD8+ T cells sorted from blood, taken in a trial of the OX40 agonist ivuxolimab. In DNA, the CDR3 is TGTGCCAGCAGCACACAGGGGGGGAACACTGAAGCTTTCTTT. Protein product: CASSTQGGNTEAFF.